This TCR beta chain is from a study of graft-versus-host responses after intestinal transplantation. Clones were read by immunoSEQ multiplex PCR, and TCRdb kept only the in-frame ones, dropping some. The sample carries about 57,000 clones, 70% to 90% recorded once. V lost 4 bases to trimming and J lost 1 base; unmatched junction nucleotides: 5. CDR3 size: 15 residues. CDR1 and CDR2 (germline): SGDLS, YYNGEE. This sequence joins TRBV9 and TRBJ2-3; 8 bases map to TRBD1. This clonotype was sampled from a human patient who received an intestinal transplant, so some T cells may come from the graft donor. The sample was PBMCs, taken 26 days after transplant. The CDR3 spells CASSLQGAGTDTQYF. CDR3 DNA: TGTGCCAGCAGCCTTCAGGGGGCTGGCACAGATACGCAGTATTTT.